This T cell receptor (beta chain) originates from a study of OX40 agonist ivuxolimab in advanced cancers. Clones were sequenced by immunoSEQ multiplex PCR, and TCRdb holds only the in-frame ones, with some missing. This table has 65,000 to 100,000 clones, just over 85% appearing once. This clone has more than one count but fewer than ten. Trimming removed 5 bases from V and 4 bases from J, with 6 bases in between. Germline-derived CDR1 and CDR2 are MNHNY and SVGAGI (reference sequence). The CDR3 consists of 12 residues. The source material was CD4+ or CD8+ T cells sorted from blood, sampled in a trial of the OX40 agonist ivuxolimab. This receptor was obtained from an adult with an advanced solid tumor such as melanoma, head and neck, liver or kidney cancer. V gene TRBV6-6 combines with J gene TRBJ1-5; unclear D gene. The DNA for the CDR3 is TGTGCCAGCAGTCAAAGTAATCAGCCCCAGCATTTT. Translating gives CASSQSNQPQHF.